The T cell receptor beta chain under discussion was sequenced for a study of T cell clonality in common variable immunodeficiency. Ten or more counts support this clone. TCRdb keeps only in-frame clones here, not all; method: immunoSEQ multiplex PCR. The sample shows about 35,000 clones, none of them appearing just once. Sequencing was performed on peripheral blood mononuclear cells. The sequence came from a person between 18 and 70 years old in good health.

The DNA read from the CDR3 is TGTGCCATCAGGCCGGGACTAGGGTCGGTTATGGGCGAG. Protein sequence: CAIRPGLGSVMGE. The CDR3 as a whole reads CAIRPGLGSVMGEQYF. The rearrangement links TRBV10-3 to TRBJ2-7; 8 bases map to TRBD2. The read ends 3 residues shy of where the CDR3 ends; the end is completed using the germline J gene. The CDR3 is 16 residues long. Per germline, CDR1 ENHRY and CDR2 SYGVKD. The V segment lost 6 bases and the J segment 6 bases; nucleotides outside the gene matches: 16.